Shown below are 30 T cell receptor beta chains from a single sample sequenced in a study of cytomegalovirus exposure and HLA in healthy donors. PCR was performed using 60 Vbeta and 13 Jbeta primers. Method: immunoSEQ multiplex PCR; TCRdb's copy keeps in-frame clones and lacks some. Here the sample spans some 150,000 clones, around 82% being singletons. The sample consisted of PBMCs. All receptors derive from a woman aged 50 to 60 in good health and CMV-seropositive.

The V gene is TRBV30, the J gene TRBJ1-5; 8 bases align to TRBD1. Germline CDR1 is GTSNPN and CDR2 is SVGIG (reference sequence). This CDR3 is 16 amino acids long. Unmatched junction bases numbered 7, after V lost 1 base and J lost 2 bases. The CDR3 loop reads CAWSEPGQVGNQPQHF. The CDR3 DNA reads as TGTGCCTGGAGTGAACCGGGACAGGTGGGCAATCAGCCCCAGCATTTT.

The genes are TRBV5-6 and TRBJ2-7; the D gene is possibly TRBD2 (6 bases). CDR3 length equals 15 residues. V was cut by 0 bases and J by 4 bases, with 14 bases left in between. From germline, CDR1 is SGHDT and CDR2 YYEEEE. The CDR3 is CASSLGGVQEYEQYF. The CDR3 DNA follows: TGTGCCAGCAGCTTGGGGGGGGTCCAGGAGTACGAGCAGTACTTC.

The chain is built from TRBV6-6 and TRBJ1-5; 10 nucleotides match TRBD1. CDR1 MNHNY and CDR2 SVGAGI come from the germline V gene (reference sequence). This CDR3 spans 16 amino acids. Trimming at V came to 2 bases and at J to 5 bases, leaving 6 bases not matched to a gene. CDR3 protein: CASSYRQGARYQPQHF. In DNA form, the CDR3 reads TGTGCCAGCAGTTACCGACAGGGGGCGCGGTATCAGCCCCAGCATTTT.

This chain uses TRBV6-1 with TRBJ2-6; a weak D match, TRBD2 (5 bases). Germline V lookup: CDR1 MNHNS, CDR2 SASEGT. Trimming removed 4 bases at V and 0 bases at J, with 10 bases between. The CDR3 loop spans 16 amino acids. The chain's CDR3 is CASSAIRGSGANVLTF. The CDR3, as DNA: TGTGCCAGCAGTGCTATACGGGGCTCTGGGGCCAACGTCCTGACTTTC.

This chain joins TRBV7-2 and TRBJ2-7, with D possibly TRBD1 on 5 matching bases. V was shortened by 1 base and J by 4 bases, with 11 bases between the two germline ends. CDR1 is SGHTA and CDR2 is FQGNSA in the germline V gene. This CDR3 comprises 14 residues. CDR3 nucleotides: TGTGCCAGCAGCTTAGGAGTCAGGGAATACGAGCAGTACTTC. Encoded protein: CASSLGVREYEQYF.

V gene TRBV29-1 combines with J gene TRBJ1-1; 8 bases map to TRBD1. This CDR3 comprises 12 residues. V shed 7 bases and J 1 base; nucleotides not matched to a gene: 2. Germline V gene lookup returns CDR1 SQVTM and CDR2 ANQGSEA. The CDR3, as DNA: TGCAGCGCCGGGACAGGGAACACTGAAGCTTTCTTT. It translates to CSAGTGNTEAFF.

The genes are TRBV30 and TRBJ1-5; 7 nucleotides agree with TRBD1. Per germline, CDR1 GTSNPN and CDR2 SVGIG (reference sequence). The CDR3 has 16 amino acids. V trimming: 3 bases; J trimming: 1 base; junction bases outside the gene matches: 9. As DNA, the CDR3 is TGTGCCTGGAGCCCCGAGACAGGGAGAAGCAATCAGCCCCAGCATTTT. Encoded protein: CAWSPETGRSNQPQHF.

Remarks on this clone: A read error may produce the germline difference seen at one junction end. The rearrangement joins TRBV7-9 to TRBJ1-2, with a tentative D call TRBD1 (6 bases). Germline CDR1 is SEHNR and CDR2 is FQNEAQ (reference sequence). The CDR3 has 16 amino acids. In DNA, the CDR3 is TGTTCCAGCACTATGGGACACACCCGGCTGTTCTATGGCTACACCTTC. This codes for CSSTMGHTRLFYGYTF.

This chain connects TRBV29-1 to TRBJ1-2; D uncertain. This CDR3 spans 14 amino acids. The V gene's germline CDR1 is SQVTM and CDR2 ANQGSEA. The V end lost 4 bases, the J end lost 2 bases, and 14 bases lay between the germline ends. CDR3 sequence: CSVGEGGVNYGYTF. CDR3 bases: TGCAGCGTTGGGGAGGGTGGGGTAAACTATGGCTACACCTTC.

This clone turned up a few times. The rearrangement uses TRBV5-1 and TRBJ2-3; the D gene is possibly TRBD1 (5 bases). The CDR3 consists of 14 residues. Looked up from germline, CDR1 is SGHRS and CDR2 is YFSETQ. Trimming stripped 3 bases from V and 3 bases from J, with 11 bases between. CDR3 sequence: CASSSAGWTDTQYF. The CDR3 DNA follows: TGCGCCAGCAGCTCCGCAGGGTGGACAGATACGCAGTATTTT.

This clone came up a few times. This rearrangement joins TRBV5-4 to TRBJ2-1; 9 bases line up with TRBD2. The CDR3 runs 16 residues. Germline CDR1 is SGHNT and CDR2 is YYREEE (reference sequence). J gave up 6 bases and V 0 bases, and 7 bases lay outside the gene matches. The CDR3 loop is CASSLVGTSNLNEQFF. The CDR3 DNA follows: TGTGCCAGCAGCTTGGTGGGGACTAGCAACCTCAATGAGCAGTTCTTC.

This chain connects TRBV10-3 to TRBJ1-2; 8 bases line up with TRBD1. The CDR3 runs 18 residues. Germline V gene sequence: CDR1 ENHRY, CDR2 SYGVKD. Germline trimming cut 0 bases from V and 5 bases from J; bases unmatched to any gene: 14. The CDR3 is CAISESDRGLVLGYGYTF. CDR3 sequence (DNA): TGTGCCATCAGTGAGTCAGACAGGGGTCTCGTATTGGGGTATGGCTACACCTTC.

This CDR3 reads CASRAALGGYEQFF. CDR3 in DNA: TGTGCCAGCAGGGCGGCGCTAGGAGGTTATGAGCAGTTCTTC. The V and J genes are TRBV6-1 and TRBJ2-1; TRBD2 might be the D (5 bases). Trimming pared 6 bases from V and 8 bases from J, leaving 17 bases between. Germline V gene data show CDR1 as MNHNS and CDR2 as SASEGT. This CDR3 spans 14 amino acids.

The V call is TRBV2, the J call TRBJ2-3, with D perhaps TRBD2 (7 bases). V lost 3 bases, J lost 6 bases, and 16 bases lay in between. CDR1 is SNHLY, CDR2 FYNNEI, per germline. The CDR3 extends over 15 amino acids. The CDR3: CASSEWAGAADTQYF. In DNA, the CDR3 is TGTGCCAGCAGTGAGTGGGCGGGGGCCGCGGATACGCAGTATTTT.

V and J are TRBV25-1 and TRBJ2-5, with 10 bases lining up with TRBD1. The junction had 6 bases not matched to a gene; V was cut back by 3 bases and J by 2 bases. Germline CDR1 and CDR2: MGHDK and SYGVNS. The CDR3 spans 16 residues. In nucleotides, the CDR3 is TGTGCCAGCAGTGAGCTGCCGGGACAGGGGCAAGAGACCCAGTACTTC. This translates into CASSELPGQGQETQYF.

V is TRBV10-2 and J is TRBJ2-1, with D unresolved. Germline CDR1 is WSHSY and CDR2 is SAAADI. V lost 0 bases to trimming and J lost 10 bases, with 10 bases between them. The CDR3 spans 13 residues. This CDR3 is CASSESGLREQFF. CDR3 in DNA: TGCGCCAGCAGTGAGTCCGGTCTCCGGGAGCAGTTCTTC.

In this sample, this clone turned up once. This chain uses TRBV11-3 with TRBJ2-1, with a tentative D call TRBD1 (7 bases). The CDR3 runs 13 residues. With 5 bases removed from V and 7 bases from J, the gap between germline ends came to 12 bases. Germline V CDR1 and CDR2: SGHNT, YENEEA. Here the CDR3 reads CASSEQGRNEQFF. The CDR3 region has the DNA TGTGCCAGCAGCGAACAGGGGAGGAATGAGCAGTTCTTC.

This clone was recorded a few times. The chain has TRBV10-3 and TRBJ2-2; TRBD1 might be the D (6 bases). CDR1 and CDR2 (germline): ENHRY, SYGVKD. The CDR3 extends over 14 amino acids. Trimming cost V 3 bases and J 3 bases, with 8 bases left between them. The CDR3 reads CAISEEGDTGELFF. The CDR3 coding sequence is TGTGCCATCAGTGAAGAGGGGGACACCGGGGAGCTGTTTTTT.

V gene TRBV9 combines with J gene TRBJ2-1, with 11 bases that match TRBD2. The germline V gene has CDR1 SGDLS and CDR2 YYNGEE. The CDR3 covers 16 residues. Unmatched junction bases numbered 8, after V lost 0 bases and J lost 9 bases. The CDR3 loop reads CASSVEALAGGFEQFF. For the CDR3, the DNA is TGTGCCAGCAGCGTAGAAGCGTTAGCGGGGGGGTTTGAGCAGTTCTTC.

This sequence joins TRBV7-8 and TRBJ2-1; D may be TRBD2 (5 bases). The germline V gene has CDR1 SGHVS and CDR2 FQNEAQ. Deletions cut 1 base from V and 0 bases from J, with 13 bases between. This CDR3 contains 17 residues. The CDR3 DNA reads as TGTGCCAGCAGCTTAGATCTAGCTCTTATCTCCTACAATGAGCAGTTCTTC. It is translated as CASSLDLALISYNEQFF. Looking up the rest from reference TRBV7-8 and TRBJ2-1 gives the full variable domain: GAGVSQSPRYKVAKRGQDVALRCDPISGHVSLFWYQQALGQGPEFLTYFQNEAQLDKSGLPSDRFFAERPEGSVSTLKIQRTQQEDSAVYLCASSLDLALISYNEQFFGPGTRLTVL.

The chain carries TRBV6-5 and TRBJ1-5, with 9 nucleotides matching TRBD1. The CDR3 runs 14 residues. Germline CDR1 reads MNHEY; CDR2 reads SVGAGI. V dropped 5 bases and J dropped 5; count of bases not matched to a gene: 4. The CDR3 reads CASSDHRGHQPQHF. The CDR3 nucleotides are TGTGCCAGCAGTGACCACAGGGGGCATCAGCCCCAGCATTTT.

This rearrangement joins TRBV10-2 to TRBJ2-7; no firm D call. Germline-derived CDR1 and CDR2 are WSHSY and SAAADI. Trimming took off 2 bases at V and 3 bases at J, with 8 bases between the two ends. This CDR3 is built from 13 residues. CDR3 DNA: TGCGCCAGCAGTGAGCAGGCTTACTACGAGCAGTACTTC. Translating it yields CASSEQAYYEQYF.

The chain's CDR3 is CASSPPPGQGATSQDSPLHF. The CDR3 DNA reads as TGTGCCAGCAGCCCCCCTCCGGGACAGGGGGCAACCTCACAGGATTCACCCCTCCACTTT. The chain recombines TRBV5-5 with TRBJ1-6, with 12 bases that match TRBD1. The trim removed 4 bases at V and 8 bases at J, leaving 19 bases unmatched. This CDR3 region has 20 residues. Germline CDR1 SGHKS, CDR2 YYEKEE (reference sequence).

The V gene is TRBV9, the J gene TRBJ2-1; the match to TRBD2 covers 11 bases. The CDR3 spans 15 residues. The germline V gene has CDR1 SGDLS and CDR2 YYNGEE. V dropped 3 bases and J dropped 9; count of bases not matched to a gene: 8. CDR3 in DNA: TGTGCCAGCAGCGCCTTTAGCGGGGGGGCGGGTGAGCAGTTCTTC. The encoded protein is CASSAFSGGAGEQFF. Using reference TRBV9 and TRBJ2-1 for the parts outside the CDR3, the full variable domain is DSGVTQTPKHLITATGQRVTLRCSPRSGDLSVYWYQQSLDQGLQFLIQYYNGEERAKGNILERFSAQQFPDLHSELNLSSLELGDSALYFCASSAFSGGAGEQFFGPGTRLTVL.

This chain links TRBV4-1 with TRBJ1-2; D uncertain. The CDR3 is 14 amino acids. Germline lookup yields CDR1 MGHRA and CDR2 YSYEKL. Deletions cut 5 bases from V and 7 bases from J, with 17 bases between. The CDR3 coding sequence is TGCGCCAGCAGCTCCCAGACTCCAGTAGTTGGCTACACCTTC. Amino acids: CASSSQTPVVGYTF.

As DNA, the CDR3 is TGTGCCAGCAGCTTAGAGGGCAGGGGACGTTCCCTCTCTGGGGCCAACGTCCTGACTTTC. It is translated as CASSLEGRGRSLSGANVLTF. V is TRBV11-2 and J is TRBJ2-6; TRBD1 might be the D (6 bases). The V gene lost 0 bases and the J gene lost 0 bases, with 18 bases spanning the gap. The CDR3 has 20 amino acids. Germline V lookup: CDR1 SGHAT, CDR2 FQNNGV.

V and J are TRBV9 and TRBJ2-3, with 9 positions matching TRBD1. The CDR3 is 17 amino acids. CDR1 is SGDLS, CDR2 YYNGEE, per germline. V shed 0 bases, J shed 2 bases, and the junction held 7 bases outside the gene matches. The CDR3: CASSVDGTGRDTDTQYF. CDR3 DNA sequence: TGTGCCAGCAGCGTAGACGGGACAGGGAGGGACACAGATACGCAGTATTTT. Full variable domain (rest looked up from reference TRBV9 and TRBJ2-3): DSGVTQTPKHLITATGQRVTLRCSPRSGDLSVYWYQQSLDQGLQFLIQYYNGEERAKGNILERFSAQQFPDLHSELNLSSLELGDSALYFCASSVDGTGRDTDTQYFGPGTRLTVL.

This sequence joins TRBV5-4 and TRBJ1-1; D is ambiguous. This CDR3 contains 15 residues. V was trimmed by 0 bases and J by 0 bases, leaving 9 bases between them. Germline V gene data show CDR1 as SGHNT and CDR2 as YYREEE (reference sequence). The CDR3 region is CASSLGGGLNTEAFF. In nucleotides, the CDR3 is TGTGCCAGCAGCTTGGGTGGCGGTTTGAACACTGAAGCTTTCTTT.

The chain employs TRBV6-5 and TRBJ1-2; D remains unclear. Germline V lookup: CDR1 MNHEY, CDR2 SVGAGI. The CDR3 is 13 residues long. V was cut by 5 bases and J by 5 bases, with 12 bases left in between. CDR3 sequence: CASSRTPGYGYTF. CDR3 DNA sequence: TGTGCCAGCAGTCGCACCCCGGGATATGGCTACACCTTC.

The genes are TRBV10-3 and TRBJ1-5; D remains ambiguous. The germline CDR1 and CDR2 sequences are ENHRY and SYGVKD. V was clipped by 8 bases and J by 4 bases, with 12 bases between them. The CDR3 runs to 13 residues. In DNA, the CDR3 is TGTGCCATCGGACCGGCGGGGAATCAGCCCCAGCATTTT. Encoded protein: CAIGPAGNQPQHF.